Sequencing of this TCR beta chain was carried out in a study of blood T cells in healthy people across ages. As concerns this clonotype: What it binds is not known.

CDR1 is MNHEY and CDR2 is SMNVEV in the germline V gene (reference sequence). CDR3 length: 12 residues. Trimming cost V 5 bases and J 12 bases, with 14 bases left between them. For the second PCR, which ran for about 6 to 12 cycles, a sample-barcoded 5' primer and a J-beta primer mix were used. Each cDNA molecule was tagged by a template-switch adaptor with 12 random nucleotides. TCRdb independently ran MiXCR on the 5' RACE reads; one entry per CDR3 protein. This sample carries around 990,000 distinct CDR3 sequences, under 40% of them seen once, and the ten largest clones take around 12%. Study-wide findings and caveats: Diversity was higher, and naive CD4+ cells more numerous, in long-lived donors than in aged donors.

The chain couples TRBV27 to TRBJ2-1; D gene uncertain. The TCR sequence derives from a man aged 18 to 35 in good health. Sequencing was done on a sample of blood. The CDR3 DNA follows: TGTGCCAGCAGTCGCTGGAAAACTGGGCAGTTCTTC. Protein sequence: CASSRWKTGQFF.